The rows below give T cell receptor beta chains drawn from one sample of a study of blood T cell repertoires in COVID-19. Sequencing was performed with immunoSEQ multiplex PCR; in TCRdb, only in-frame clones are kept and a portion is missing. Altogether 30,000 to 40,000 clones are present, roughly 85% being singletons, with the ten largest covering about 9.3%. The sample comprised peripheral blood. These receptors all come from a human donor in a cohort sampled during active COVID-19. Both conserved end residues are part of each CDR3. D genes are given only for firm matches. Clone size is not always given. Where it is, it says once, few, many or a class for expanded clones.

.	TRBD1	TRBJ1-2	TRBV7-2	CASSLAQTGNYGYTF	TGTGCCAGCAGCTTAGCCCAGACAGGGAACTATGGCTACACCTTC
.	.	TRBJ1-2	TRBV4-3	CASSQEGVYYGYTF	TGCGCCAGCAGCCAAGAAGGAGTTTACTATGGCTACACCTTC
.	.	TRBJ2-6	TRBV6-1	CASSEARGSGANVLTF	TGTGCCAGCAGTGAAGCGCGGGGCTCTGGGGCCAACGTCCTGACTTTC
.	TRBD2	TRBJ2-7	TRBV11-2	CASSLGASGGSFSSYEQYF	TGTGCCAGCAGCTTAGGGGCTAGCGGGGGCTCGTTTAGCTCCTACGAGCAGTACTTC
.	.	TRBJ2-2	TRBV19	CASSIDGQRTNTGELFF	TGTGCCAGTAGTATAGATGGACAGCGTACGAACACCGGGGAGCTGTTTTTT
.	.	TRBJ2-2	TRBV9	CASSVTGTANTGELFF	TGTGCCAGCAGCGTAACAGGAACCGCGAACACCGGGGAGCTGTTTTTT
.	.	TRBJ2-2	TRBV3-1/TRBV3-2	CASSQASGLTGELFF	TGTGCCAGCAGCCAAGCGTCGGGGTTAACCGGGGAGCTGTTTTTT
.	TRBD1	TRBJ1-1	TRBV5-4	CASSLGTTGANTEAFF	TGTGCCAGCAGCTTGGGAACAACAGGGGCCAACACTGAAGCTTTCTTT
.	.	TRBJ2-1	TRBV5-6	CASSWYGIYGDEQFF	TGTGCCAGCAGCTGGTATGGGATCTACGGGGATGAGCAGTTCTTC
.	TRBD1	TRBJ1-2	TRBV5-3	CARSYGTGATVGYGYTF	TGTGCCAGAAGCTACGGGACAGGGGCGACCGTGGGCTATGGCTACACCTTC
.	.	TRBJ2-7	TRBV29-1	CSVESTYEQYF	TGCAGCGTTGAATCAACTTACGAGCAGTACTTC
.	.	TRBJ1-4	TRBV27	CASSFSRAKEKLFF	TGTGCCAGCAGTTTTTCGCGGGCAAAGGAAAAACTGTTTTTT
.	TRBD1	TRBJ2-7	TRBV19	CASSPAGGYEQYF	TGTGCCAGTAGTCCGGCAGGGGGCTACGAGCAGTACTTC
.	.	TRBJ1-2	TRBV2	CASSSSTVRSNYGYTF	TGTGCCAGCAGTTCCTCGACAGTTCGGTCTAACTATGGCTACACCTTC
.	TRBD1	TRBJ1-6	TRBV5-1	CASSWDSQNSPLHF	TGCGCCAGCAGCTGGGACAGCCAAAATTCACCCCTCCACTTT
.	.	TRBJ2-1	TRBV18	CASSPTGAGSYNEQFF	TGTGCCAGCTCACCCACCGGGGCGGGAAGCTACAATGAGCAGTTCTTC
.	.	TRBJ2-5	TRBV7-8	CASSFLETQYF	TGTGCCAGCAGCTTTCTTGAGACCCAGTACTTC
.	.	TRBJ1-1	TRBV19	CASSIRTGAEAFF	TGTGCCAGTAGTATACGGACCGGGGCTGAAGCTTTCTTT
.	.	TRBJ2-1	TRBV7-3	CASSLQMGQGEQFF	TGTGCCAGCAGCCTACAAATGGGGCAGGGTGAGCAGTTCTTC
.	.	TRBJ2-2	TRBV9	CASSVGGSTGELFF	TGTGCCAGCAGCGTAGGTGGGAGCACCGGGGAGCTGTTTTTT
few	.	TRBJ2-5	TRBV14	CASSLLTGIGETQYF	TGTGCCAGCAGCCTTTTGACAGGAATTGGGGAGACCCAGTACTTC
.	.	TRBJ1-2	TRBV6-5	CASSMAGITYGYTF	TGTGCCAGCAGTATGGCAGGGATAACCTATGGCTACACCTTC
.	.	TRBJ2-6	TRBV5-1	CASSFGANSGANVLTF	TGCGCCAGCAGCTTCGGAGCGAACTCTGGGGCCAACGTCCTGACTTTC
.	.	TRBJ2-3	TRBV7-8	CASSYVSQDTQYF	TGTGCCAGCAGTTACGTCTCTCAGGATACGCAGTATTTT